This TCR beta chain was sequenced in a study of blood T cells in healthy people across ages. Study-wide results and caveats: Naive CD4+ cells and diversity were both higher in long-lived donors than in aged donors.

With a J-beta primer mix and a sample-barcoded 5' primer, a second PCR ran roughly 6 to 12 cycles. Using its own MiXCR run on the 5' RACE reads, TCRdb lists one record per CDR3 protein. The table includes 1.5 million or so distinct CDR3 sequences, 40% to 50% detected once. Comments on this clonotype: What it binds is not known.

The CDR3 has 15 amino acids. Trimming removed 7 bases at V and 7 bases at J, with 17 bases between. The V gene's germline CDR1 is MNHEY and CDR2 SMNVEV (reference sequence). The sample comprised blood. This TCR was recovered from a woman between 18 and 29 years old in good health. V gene TRBV27 combines with J gene TRBJ1-6; D perhaps matches TRBD1 (5 bases). CDR3 sequence: CASTWGSGINSPLHF. CDR3 nucleotides: TGTGCCAGCACCTGGGGATCAGGGATCAATTCACCCCTCCACTTT.